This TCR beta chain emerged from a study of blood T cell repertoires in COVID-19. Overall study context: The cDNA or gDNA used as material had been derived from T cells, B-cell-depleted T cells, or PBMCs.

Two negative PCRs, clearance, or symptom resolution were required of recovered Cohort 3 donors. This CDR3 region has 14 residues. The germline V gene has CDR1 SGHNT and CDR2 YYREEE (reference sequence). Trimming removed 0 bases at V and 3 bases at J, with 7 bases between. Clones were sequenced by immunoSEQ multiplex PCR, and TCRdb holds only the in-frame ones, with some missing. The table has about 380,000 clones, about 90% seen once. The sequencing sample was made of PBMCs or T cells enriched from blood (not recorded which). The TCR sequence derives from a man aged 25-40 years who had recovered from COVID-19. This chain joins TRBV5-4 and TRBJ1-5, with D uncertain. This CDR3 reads CASSLDRSNQPQHF. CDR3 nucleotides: TGTGCCAGCAGCTTGGACAGATCCAATCAGCCCCAGCATTTT.